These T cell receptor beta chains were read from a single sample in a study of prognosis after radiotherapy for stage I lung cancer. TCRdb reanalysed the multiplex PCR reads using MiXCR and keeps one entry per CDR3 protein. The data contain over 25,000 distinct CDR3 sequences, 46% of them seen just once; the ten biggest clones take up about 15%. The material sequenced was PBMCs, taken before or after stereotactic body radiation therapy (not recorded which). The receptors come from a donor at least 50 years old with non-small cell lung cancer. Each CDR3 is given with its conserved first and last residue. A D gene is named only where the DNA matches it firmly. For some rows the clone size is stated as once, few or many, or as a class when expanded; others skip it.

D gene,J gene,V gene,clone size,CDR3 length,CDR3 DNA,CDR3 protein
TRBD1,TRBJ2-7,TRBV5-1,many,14,TGCGCCAGCAGCTTGACAGGGGGCTGGTACGAGCAGTACTTC,CASSLTGGWYEQYF
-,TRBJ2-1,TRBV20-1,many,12,TGCAGTGCTAGAGTACTTCGGGGTGAGCAGTTCTTC,CSARVLRGEQFF
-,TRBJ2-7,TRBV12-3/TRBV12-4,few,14,TGTGCCAGCAGAAACGGACAGAACTCCTACGAGCAGTACTTC,CASRNGQNSYEQYF
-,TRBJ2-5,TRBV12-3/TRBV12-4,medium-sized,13,TGTGCCAGCATCCGGGACAATCAAGAGACCCAGTACTTC,CASIRDNQETQYF
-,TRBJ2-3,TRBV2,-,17,TGTGCCAGCAGTGAATCGGGCGGGTACTGGGGGACGGATACGCAGTATTTT,CASSESGGYWGTDTQYF
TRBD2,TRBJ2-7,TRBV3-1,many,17,TGTGCCAGCAGCCAAGACCCAATTCGCGGGAGGGGAGGCGAGCAGTACTTC,CASSQDPIRGRGGEQYF
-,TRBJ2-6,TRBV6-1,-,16,TGTGCCAGCAGTCCCCCCTCAGGGGCTGGGGCCAACGTCCTGACTTTC,CASSPPSGAGANVLTF
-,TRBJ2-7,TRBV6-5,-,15,TGTGCCAGCAGTTACTCGGCGGGGATTTCCTACGAGCACTACTTC,CASSYSAGISYEHYF
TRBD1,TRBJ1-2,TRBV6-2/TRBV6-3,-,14,TGTGCCAGCAGATACGACAGGGGAGGAGGGGGCTACACCTTC,CASRYDRGGGGYTF
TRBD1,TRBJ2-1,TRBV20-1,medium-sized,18,TGCAGTGCTAGAGTTTCGCCGGATACCGGGACAGGGACCGATGAGCAGTTCTTC,CSARVSPDTGTGTDEQFF
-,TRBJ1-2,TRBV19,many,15,TGTGCCAGTAGTATCCCTTCGGGGTCAAACTATGGCTACACCTTC,CASSIPSGSNYGYTF
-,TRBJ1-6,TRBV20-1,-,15,TGCAGTGCTTCCCCGACGGGGACCTATAATTCACCCCTCCACTTT,CSASPTGTYNSPLHF
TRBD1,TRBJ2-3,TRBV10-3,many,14,TGTGCCATCAGGCAGACAGGGGGCACAGATACGCAGTATTTT,CAIRQTGGTDTQYF
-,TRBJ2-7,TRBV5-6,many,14,TGTGCCAGCAGCACAAGACAGATTACCTACGAGCAGTACTTC,CASSTRQITYEQYF
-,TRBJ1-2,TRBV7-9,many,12,TGTGCCAGCAGCTTTGCGGGGGAAGGCTACACCTTC,CASSFAGEGYTF
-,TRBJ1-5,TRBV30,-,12,TGTGCCTGGAGTGAAGGTAGGCAGCCCCAGCATTTT,CAWSEGRQPQHF
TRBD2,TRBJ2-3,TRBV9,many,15,TGTGCCAGCAGCGATTTAGCGGGGCGCACAGATACGCAGTATTTT,CASSDLAGRTDTQYF
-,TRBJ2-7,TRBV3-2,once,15,TGTGCCAGCAGCCGACCACAGGGGGCATCTTACGAGCAGTACTTC,CASSRPQGASYEQYF
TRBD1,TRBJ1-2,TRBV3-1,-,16,TGTGCCAGCAGCCAAGGGACAGGGGCCGTTGGAGGTGGCTACACCTTC,CASSQGTGAVGGGYTF
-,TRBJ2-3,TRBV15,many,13,TGTGCCACCGGGGTCCGGAACACAGATACGCAGTATTTT,CATGVRNTDTQYF
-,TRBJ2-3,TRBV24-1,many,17,TGTGCCACCAGTGATAGTCCGGGCCAAGATCACACAGATACGCAGTATTTT,CATSDSPGQDHTDTQYF
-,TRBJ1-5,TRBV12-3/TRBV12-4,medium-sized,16,TGTGCCAGCAGTCCGCGGGGGGGCTCAGGCAATCAGCCCCAGCATTTT,CASSPRGGSGNQPQHF
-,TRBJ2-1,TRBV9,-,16,TGTGCCAGCAGCTCCTACCTAGGTGGAGACCACAATGAGCAGTTCTTC,CASSSYLGGDHNEQFF
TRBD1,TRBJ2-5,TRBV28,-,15,TGTGCCAGCAGTCAACCGACAGGGATTACAGAGACCCAGTACTTC,CASSQPTGITETQYF
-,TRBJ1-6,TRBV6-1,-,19,TGTGCCAGCAGCGAGAGGGTACCGACCGCGGTGGCACAGAATTCACCCCTCCACTTT,CASSERVPTAVAQNSPLHF
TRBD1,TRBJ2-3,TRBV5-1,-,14,TGCGCCAGCAGACCTGACAGGGGGCTACATACGCAGTATTTT,CASRPDRGLHTQYF
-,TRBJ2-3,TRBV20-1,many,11,TGCAGTGCTAGAGGATCAGATACGCAGTATTTT,CSARGSDTQYF
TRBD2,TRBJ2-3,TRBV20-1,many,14,TGCAGTGCTAACAGAGCGGGAAGCACAGATACGCAGTATTTT,CSANRAGSTDTQYF
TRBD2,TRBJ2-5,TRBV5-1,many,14,TGCGCCAGCAGCCAGCCGGGACTAGAGGTGACCCAGTACTTC,CASSQPGLEVTQYF
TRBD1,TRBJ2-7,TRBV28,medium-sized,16,TGTGCCAGCAGTTCCCGGCCCGGGACAGTCTCCTACGAGCAGTACTTC,CASSSRPGTVSYEQYF
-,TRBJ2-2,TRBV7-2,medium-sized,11,TGTGCCAGCAGCCCGATTGGGAGGCTGTTTTTT,CASSPIGRLFF
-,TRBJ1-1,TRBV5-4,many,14,TGTGCCAGCAGAACAGGGCAAAACCCCTCTGAAGCTTTCTTT,CASRTGQNPSEAFF
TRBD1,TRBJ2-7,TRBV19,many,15,TGTGCCAGTAGTATAGATGGGACAGGGGCCTACGAGCAGTACTTC,CASSIDGTGAYEQYF
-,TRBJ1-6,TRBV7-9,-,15,TGTGCCAGCAGCACCCTCAGGGTCGGCAATTCACCCCCCCACTTT,CASSTLRVGNSPPHF
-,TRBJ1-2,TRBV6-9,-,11,TGTGCCAGCAGTTTCGGCTATGGCTACACCTTC,CASSFGYGYTF
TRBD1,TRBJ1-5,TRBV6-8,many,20,TGTGCCAGCAGCTTTTCTGTTGGGACAGGGATACCTTATAGCAATCAGCCCCAGCATTTT,CASSFSVGTGIPYSNQPQHF
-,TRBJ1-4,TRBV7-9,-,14,TGTGCCAGCATTTCCGGGTCCCCTCGCGAAAAACTGCTCTTT,CASISGSPREKLLF
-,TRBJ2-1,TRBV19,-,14,TGTGCCAGTAGCCCTCGGATGGGGCACAATGAGCAGTTCTTC,CASSPRMGHNEQFF
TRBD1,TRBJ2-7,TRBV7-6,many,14,TGTGCCAGCAGCTTAGGGACAGGTTTCTACGAGCAGTACTTC,CASSLGTGFYEQYF
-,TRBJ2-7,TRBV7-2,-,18,TGTGCCAGCAGCCCCCTGTTCGGGAGTACCCTATTCTCCTACGAGCAGTACTTC,CASSPLFGSTLFSYEQYF
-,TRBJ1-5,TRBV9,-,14,TGTGCTAGCAGCGCCTCCACCTGTCCCCAGCCCCATCATTTT,CASSASTCPQPHHF
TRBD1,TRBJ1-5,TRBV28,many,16,TGTGCCAGCAGTCTTGCTAGGACAGGGGGCGGTCAGCCCCAGCATTTT,CASSLARTGGGQPQHF
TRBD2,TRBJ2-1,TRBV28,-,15,TGTGCCATCAGTAAGAGTCTAGCGGGGTACAATGAGCAGCTCTTC,CAISKSLAGYNEQLF
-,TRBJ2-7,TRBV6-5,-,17,TGTGCCATCAGTTACTCGGCCGGAGTAACACCAGGCTACGAACAGTACTTC,CAISYSAGVTPGYEQYF
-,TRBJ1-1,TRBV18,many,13,TGTGCCACCTTACGCGGCAGGAACACTGAAGCTTTCTTT,CATLRGRNTEAFF
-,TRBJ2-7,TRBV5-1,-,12,TGCGCCAGCAGCTTGCGGGGCTACGAGCAGTACTTC,CASSLRGYEQYF
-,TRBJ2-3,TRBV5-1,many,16,TGCGCCAGCAGCTCGAACCGGGGCCTTGGCACAGATACGCAGTATTTT,CASSSNRGLGTDTQYF
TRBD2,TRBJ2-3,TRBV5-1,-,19,TGCGCCAGCAGCCAACAGGGACTAGCGGGGGCCGCCGGCACAGATACGCAGTATTTT,CASSQQGLAGAAGTDTQYF
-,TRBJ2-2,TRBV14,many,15,TGTGCCAGCAGCACCCATGGGCAGAACACCGGGGAGCTGTTTTTT,CASSTHGQNTGELFF
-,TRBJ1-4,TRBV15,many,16,TGTGCCACCAGCAGAGGTCTCGGGCAGGGCAATGAAAAACTGTTTTTT,CATSRGLGQGNEKLFF
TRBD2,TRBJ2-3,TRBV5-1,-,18,TGCGCCAGCAGCTGGCCTCCGGGACTAGCGGTGAGCACAGATACGCAGTATTTT,CASSWPPGLAVSTDTQYF
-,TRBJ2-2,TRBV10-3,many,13,TGTGCCATCATGAGGGCGAACACCGGGGAGCTGTTTTTT,CAIMRANTGELFF
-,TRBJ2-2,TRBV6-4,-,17,TGTGCCAGCAGGTTGGGGACGGACCTCTCGAACACAGGGGAGCTGTTTTTT,CASRLGTDLSNTGELFF